The next 27 T cell receptor beta chains were all read from a single sample in a study of cytomegalovirus exposure and HLA in healthy donors. TCRdb's copy holds only in-frame clones and misses some; the assay was immunoSEQ multiplex PCR. Found here are some 180,000 clones, 80% to 90% of them singletons; the top ten hold around 1.3%. Sequencing was carried out using PBMCs. The origin of the receptors is a woman in her 30s in good health and CMV-seronegative.

V usage is TRBV30 and J usage is TRBJ2-3; 7 bases are shared with TRBD2. Losses at the gene ends were 0 bases for V and 2 bases for J; bases not matched to a gene: 11. The germline gives CDR1 GTSNPN, CDR2 SVGIG (reference sequence). This CDR3 spans 17 amino acids. This CDR3 is CAWSVRPGLAVTDTQYF. The CDR3 DNA reads as TGTGCCTGGAGTGTTAGGCCGGGGCTAGCGGTCACAGATACGCAGTATTTT.

The chain is built from TRBV5-1 and TRBJ1-3, with D possibly being TRBD1 (5 bases). CDR1 is SGHRS and CDR2 is YFSETQ in the germline V gene. The CDR3 runs 16 residues. The V and J ends lost 0 bases and 4 bases respectively, with 14 bases between them. The CDR3 DNA reads as TGCGCCAGCAGCTTGGCCGGCAGGGCTGGAGGAAACACCATATATTTT. Translation: CASSLAGRAGGNTIYF.

As for this clone: This may arise from a read error, as a much more abundant clone is one base away. In the same sample, other DNA sequences code for this CDR3. This sequence joins TRBV4-2 and TRBJ2-5; D gene unclear. In germline, CDR1 is LGHNA, CDR2 YNFKEQ. V lost 0 bases to trimming and J lost 5 bases, with 4 bases between them. CDR3 size: 12 residues. In nucleotides, the CDR3 is TGTGCCAGCAGCCAAGACCGGGAGACCCAGTACTTC. Its protein product is CASSQDRETQYF.

The rearrangement links TRBV5-1 to TRBJ2-2; tentatively, D is TRBD2 (5 bases). V lost 0 bases and J lost 2, with 11 bases in between. The CDR3 runs to 16 residues. Germline lookup yields CDR1 SGHRS and CDR2 YFSETQ. The CDR3 nucleotides read TGCGCCAGCAGCTTGGCCACCGGGGTTAACACCGGGGAGCTGTTTTTT. It codes for CASSLATGVNTGELFF.

The J gene is TRBJ1-2, the V gene TRBV30, with D maybe TRBD1 (5 bases). The CDR3 sequence is 17 residues long. CDR1 GTSNPN and CDR2 SVGIG come from the germline V gene (reference sequence). V shed 4 bases and J shed 4 bases, with 25 bases lying between them. The CDR3 bases are TGTGCCTGGATATATAACTCACCCGGGGGATCTAGCTATGGCTACACCTTC. Translating it yields CAWIYNSPGGSSYGYTF.

The chain carries TRBV10-3 and TRBJ2-5, with 10 bases identical to TRBD1. V shed 1 base, J shed 3 bases, and the junction held 8 bases outside the gene matches. Per the germline V gene, CDR1 is ENHRY and CDR2 is SYGVKD. The CDR3 runs to 17 residues. In DNA form, the CDR3 reads TGTGCCATCAGTGAGTGGACCGGGACAGGGGTTGAAGAGACCCAGTACTTC. Encoded protein: CAISEWTGTGVEETQYF.

This sequence joins TRBV10-1 and TRBJ1-6; tentatively, D is TRBD1 (5 bases). CDR3 size: 15 residues. Trimming stripped 8 bases from V and 1 base from J, with 12 bases between. Germline values: CDR1 WNHNN, CDR2 SYGVQD (reference sequence). CDR3 protein: CASAWGVSYNSPLHF. Here the CDR3 DNA reads TGCGCCAGCGCCTGGGGGGTATCCTATAATTCACCCCTCCACTTT.

This chain uses TRBV19 with TRBJ2-2; 7 nucleotides agree with TRBD1. CDR1 LNHDA and CDR2 SQIVND come from the germline V gene (reference sequence). The length of the CDR3 is 14 residues. The trim removed 3 bases at V and 7 bases at J, leaving 5 bases unmatched. The CDR3 reads CASSISAGGGELFF. The CDR3 DNA sequence: TGTGCCAGTAGTATCTCGGCAGGGGGCGGGGAGCTGTTTTTT.

This sequence joins TRBV2 and TRBJ1-5; D unresolved. V was pared by 8 bases and J by 0 bases, with 11 bases between. CDR1 SNHLY and CDR2 FYNNEI come from the germline V gene. This CDR3 comprises 14 residues. CDR3 coding DNA: TGTGCCAGCCTGGCCACAACTAGCAATCAGCCCCAGCATTTT. Translated, it gives CASLATTSNQPQHF.

The V gene is TRBV5-1, the J gene TRBJ1-2; 7 bases line up with TRBD1. The junction had 9 bases not matched to a gene; V was cut back by 4 bases and J by 6 bases. The germline V gene has CDR1 SGHRS and CDR2 YFSETQ. The CDR3 length is 14 residues. CDR3 residues: CASSLQGGADGYTF. CDR3 nucleotide sequence: TGCGCCAGCAGCCTGCAGGGGGGCGCGGATGGCTACACCTTC. Full variable domain (outside the CDR3, taken from reference TRBV5-1 and TRBJ1-2): KAGVTQTPRYLIKTRGQQVTLSCSPISGHRSVSWYQQTPGQGLQFLFEYFSETQRNKGNFPGRFSGRQFSNSRSEMNVSTLELGDSALYLCASSLQGGADGYTFGSGTRLTVV.

J is TRBJ2-7 and V is TRBV30; 9 nucleotides match TRBD1. Losses at the gene ends were 5 bases for V and 4 bases for J; bases not matched to a gene: 3. The CDR3 is made up of 12 amino acids. Germline V gene lookup returns CDR1 GTSNPN and CDR2 SVGIG (reference sequence). CDR3 bases: TGTGCCTGGGACAGGGGGGGGTACGAGCAGTACTTC. This translates into CAWDRGGYEQYF.

For this clone: This sample includes further DNA sequences coding for the same CDR3. The J gene is TRBJ1-5, the V gene TRBV2, with a weak D call TRBD1 (6 bases). Trimming took off 2 bases at V and 1 base at J, with 9 bases between the two ends. This CDR3 is built from 15 residues. CDR1 is SNHLY, CDR2 FYNNEI, per germline. CDR3 coding DNA: TGTGCCAGCAGTGAACAGGGGTTGAGCAATCAGCCCCAGCATTTT. This gives the protein CASSEQGLSNQPQHF.

The CDR3 sequence is CASSPLGGTGGYGYTF. Here the CDR3 DNA reads TGTGCCAGCAGCCCACTGGGCGGTACAGGGGGGTATGGCTACACCTTC. This chain connects TRBV7-2 to TRBJ1-2; 8 nucleotides agree with TRBD1. V shed 5 bases and J 5 bases; nucleotides not matched to a gene: 13. Germline CDR1 reads SGHTA; CDR2 reads FQGNSA. This CDR3 is built from 16 residues. The entire variable domain, with the rest obtained from reference TRBV7-2 and TRBJ1-2, is as follows: GAGVSQSPSNKVTEKGKDVELRCDPISGHTALYWYRQSLGQGLEFLIYFQGNSAPDKSGLPSDRFSAERTGGSVSTLTIQRTQQEDSAVYLCASSPLGGTGGYGYTFGSGTRLTVV.

The J gene is TRBJ2-5, the V gene TRBV2; TRBD2 aligns across 12 bases. This CDR3 is built from 16 residues. The J segment lost 5 bases and the V segment lost 3 bases, leaving 7 bases of the junction unmatched. The V gene's germline CDR1 is SNHLY and CDR2 FYNNEI. The CDR3 is CASSDWLAGGAETQYF. The DNA for the CDR3 is TGTGCCAGCAGTGATTGGCTAGCGGGGGGGGCTGAGACCCAGTACTTC. The full variable domain, completed using reference TRBV2 and TRBJ2-5, is EPEVTQTPSHQVTQMGQEVILRCVPISNHLYFYWYRQILGQKVEFLVSFYNNEISEKSEIFDDQFSVERPDGSNFTLKIRSTKLEDSAMYFCASSDWLAGGAETQYFGPGTRLLVL.

This chain joins TRBV6-1 and TRBJ1-5; no reliable D call. CDR1 and CDR2 (germline): MNHNS, SASEGT. The CDR3 length is 12 residues. V lost 5 bases and J lost 7, with 9 bases in between. DNA of the CDR3: TGTGCCAGCAGTAAGATAGAGCAGCCCCAGCATTTT. Its protein is CASSKIEQPQHF.

This clone was seen a single time. J is TRBJ1-1 and V is TRBV18; no clear D. Germline CDR1 and CDR2: KGHSH and LQKENI. The CDR3 runs 14 residues. The V end lost 2 bases, the J end lost 1 base, and 8 bases lay between the germline ends. This CDR3 reads CASSPDLGNTEAFF. In DNA, the CDR3 is TGTGCCAGCTCACCAGATCTAGGGAACACTGAAGCTTTCTTT.

This clone was counted once. J is TRBJ2-7 and V is TRBV10-3; D is perhaps TRBD1 (5 bases). The CDR3 contains 15 residues. The V gene's germline CDR1 is ENHRY and CDR2 SYGVKD. V was trimmed by 5 bases and J by 2 bases, leaving 16 bases between them. CDR3 nucleotides: TGTGCCATCAGTCCCCCAAACAGGCCCACCTACGAGCAGTACTTC. Translation: CAISPPNRPTYEQYF.

This rearrangement joins TRBV6-5 to TRBJ1-1; 9 nucleotides agree with TRBD1. The CDR3 is 13 residues long. Germline CDR1 reads MNHEY; CDR2 reads SVGAGI. The junction had 5 bases not matched to a gene; V was cut back by 7 bases and J by 5 bases. CDR3 sequence: CASNYRGQTEAFF. As DNA, the CDR3 is TGTGCCAGCAACTACAGGGGGCAGACTGAAGCTTTCTTT.

The V gene is TRBV11-2, the J gene TRBJ2-3; the D gene is possibly TRBD2 (7 bases). From germline, CDR1 is SGHAT and CDR2 FQNNGV. The CDR3 has 15 residues. Deletions cut 7 bases from V and 1 base from J, with 15 bases between. CDR3 residues: CASNVGGPRTDTQYF. The DNA of the CDR3 is TGTGCCAGCAACGTGGGGGGGCCTCGCACAGATACGCAGTATTTT.

V usage is TRBV5-1 and J usage is TRBJ2-3, with TRBD1 as a possible D gene (6 bases). CDR1 SGHRS and CDR2 YFSETQ come from the germline V gene. Trimming removed 4 bases at V and 8 bases at J, with 11 bases between. CDR3 length: 12 residues. The CDR3 loop reads CASSPTGGTQYF. In DNA, the CDR3 is TGCGCCAGCAGCCCGACAGGCGGTACGCAGTATTTT.

V is TRBV6-6 and J is TRBJ2-3; D unclear. The CDR3 consists of 13 residues. Trimming took 3 bases from V and 0 from J, leaving 4 bases between them. In germline, CDR1 is MNHNY, CDR2 SVGAGI (reference sequence). The chain's CDR3 is CASSYRSTDTQYF. The DNA of the CDR3 is TGTGCCAGCAGTTATCGGAGCACAGATACGCAGTATTTT.

Only a few counts were recorded for this clone. V and J are TRBV7-2 and TRBJ1-3; TRBD1 agrees at 8 bases. The CDR3 runs 17 residues. The germline V gene has CDR1 SGHTA and CDR2 FQGNSA. V shed 1 base, J shed 5 bases, and the junction held 10 bases outside the gene matches. The CDR3 here is CASSLEGSQGARNTIYF. The CDR3 DNA is TGTGCCAGCAGCTTAGAGGGGTCCCAGGGGGCGAGAAACACCATATATTTT.

The J gene is TRBJ2-4, the V gene TRBV5-1; 10 positions match TRBD2. Germline CDR1 reads SGHRS; CDR2 reads YFSETQ. The CDR3 extends over 16 amino acids. J was trimmed by 7 bases and V by 0 bases; bases with no gene match: 7. CDR3 sequence: CASSLELAGVRNIQYF. The CDR3 nucleotides read TGCGCCAGCAGCTTGGAGCTAGCGGGAGTTCGGAACATTCAGTACTTC.

V and J are TRBV6-1 and TRBJ2-1; 9 bases fit TRBD2. V lost 6 bases, J lost 5 bases, and 5 bases stayed unmatched. The CDR3 is 14 residues long. Germline V gene lookup returns CDR1 MNHNS and CDR2 SASEGT. This chain's CDR3 is CASRSSGMDNEQFF. In DNA, the CDR3 is TGTGCCAGCAGGTCTAGCGGGATGGACAATGAGCAGTTCTTC.

This clone was detected a few times. The CDR3 spells CASTGSLNQPQHF. CDR3 nucleotide sequence: TGTGCCAGCACGGGTTCCCTTAATCAGCCCCAGCATTTT. J is TRBJ1-5 and V is TRBV2; the D is unclear. The germline CDR1 and CDR2 sequences are SNHLY and FYNNEI. The ends were cut back, 7 bases at V and 4 bases at J, with 11 bases in the middle. This CDR3 contains 13 residues.

CDR3 protein: CAWNFGGTEAFF. In nucleotides, the CDR3 is TGTGCCTGGAACTTCGGGGGCACTGAAGCTTTCTTT. J is TRBJ1-1 and V is TRBV30; weak D call: TRBD1 (5 bases). The V end lost 4 bases, the J end lost 4 bases, and 10 bases lay between the germline ends. The CDR3 is 12 residues long. Germline CDR1 and CDR2: GTSNPN and SVGIG (reference sequence). Filled out from reference TRBV30 and TRBJ1-1, the complete variable domain reads SQTIHQWPATLVQPVGSPLSLECTVEGTSNPNLYWYRQAAGRGLQLLFYSVGIGQISSEVPQNLSASRPQDRQFILSSKKLLLSDSGFYLCAWNFGGTEAFFGQGTRLTVV.

The chain is built from TRBV18 and TRBJ1-3; TRBD1 matches at 9 bases. CDR3 length equals 17 residues. V dropped 4 bases and J dropped 1; count of bases not matched to a gene: 8. Germline V CDR1 and CDR2: KGHSH, LQKENI. In nucleotides, the CDR3 is TGTGCCAGCTCACTTATAGGACAGGGGCAATCTGGAAACACCATATATTTT. It yields the protein CASSLIGQGQSGNTIYF.